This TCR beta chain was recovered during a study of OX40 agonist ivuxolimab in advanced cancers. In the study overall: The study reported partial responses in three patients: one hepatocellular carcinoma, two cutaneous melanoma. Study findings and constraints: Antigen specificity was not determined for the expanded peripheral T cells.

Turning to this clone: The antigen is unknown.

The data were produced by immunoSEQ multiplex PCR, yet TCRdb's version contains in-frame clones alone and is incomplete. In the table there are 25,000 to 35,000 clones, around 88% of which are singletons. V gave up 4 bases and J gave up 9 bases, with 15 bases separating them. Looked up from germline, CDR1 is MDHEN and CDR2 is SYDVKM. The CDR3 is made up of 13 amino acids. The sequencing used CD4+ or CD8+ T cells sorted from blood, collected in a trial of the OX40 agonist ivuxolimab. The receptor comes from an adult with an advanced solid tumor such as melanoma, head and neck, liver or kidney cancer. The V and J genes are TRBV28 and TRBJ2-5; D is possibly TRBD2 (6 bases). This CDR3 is CASSYRDSPPQYF. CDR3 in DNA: TGTGCCAGCAGTTACCGGGACTCCCCACCCCAGTACTTC. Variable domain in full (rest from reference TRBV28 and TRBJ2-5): DVKVTQSSRYLVKRTGEKVFLECVQDMDHENMFWYRQDPGLGLRLIYFSYDVKMKEKGDIPEGYSVSREKKERFSLILESASTNQTSMYLCASSYRDSPPQYFGPGTRLLVL.